The entry below describes one T cell receptor beta chain. Germline loops: CDR1 DFQATT, CDR2 SNEGSKA (reference sequence). V was clipped by 8 bases and J by 4 bases; unmatched bases: 11. The CDR3 is 14 residues long. The entry originates in a study of early T cells in non-severe SARS-CoV-2 infection. One entry per CDR3 protein results from TCRdb running MiXCR on the 5' RACE reads. Seen here are approximately 100,000 distinct CDR3 sequences, 14% observed once, and the top ten hold around 5.8%. Input material: whole blood. The receptor was derived from an adult who was a healthcare worker with PCR-confirmed SARS-CoV-2 infection or an uninfected control (not recorded which). The chain has TRBV20-1 and TRBJ2-1, with 7 bases lining up with TRBD2. In nucleotides, the CDR3 is TGCAGTCATCTCGGGGGGAGCCCATACAATGAGCAGTTCTTC. Its translation: CSHLGGSPYNEQFF.